A selection of T cell receptor beta chains follows, all from one sample in a study of metastatic and nonmetastatic thyroid tumors. TCRdb reanalyzed the PCR reads with MiXCR. This table holds about 11,000 clones, around 30% found once. The specimen sequenced was tumor tissue. The receptor set was obtained from a female donor with papillary thyroid cancer or a benign thyroid nodule (not recorded which). Some clones in this sample may be carry-over from other donors' samples. Both conserved end residues are part of each CDR3. Each record gives: D gene, clone size, V gene, J gene, CDR3 protein, CDR3 DNA. The D gene is left open where the match is weak. Size is omitted from some rows. Given values are once, few, many or a class for expanded clones.

>TRBD1|medium-sized|TRBV7-8|TRBJ2-1
CASSTWTGLNYNEQFF
TGTGCCAGCAGCACTTGGACAGGCCTAAATTACAATGAGCAGTTCTTC
>-|-|TRBV7-6|TRBJ1-1
CASSLSVRNRAFF
TGTGCCAGCAGCTTATCAGTCCGTAATCGGGCTTTCTTT
>-|medium-sized|TRBV5-1|TRBJ2-3
CASSLGAGSTDTQYF
TGCGCCAGCAGCTTGGGGGCAGGGAGCACAGATACGCAGTATTTT
>-|many|TRBV7-8|TRBJ2-7
CASSAMTSSEQYF
TGTGCCAGCAGCGCGATGACTAGTTCCGAGCAGTACTTC
>-|medium-sized|TRBV2|TRBJ1-2
CASSEPLLYGYTF
TGTGCCAGCAGTGAACCCCTTCTCTATGGCTACACCTTC
>-|few|TRBV6-2/TRBV6-3|TRBJ2-1
CASSYLAAGDSYNEQFF
TGTGCCAGCAGTTACCTTGCTGCGGGCGACTCCTACAATGAGCAGTTCTTC
>-|few|TRBV20-1|TRBJ2-2
CSAARQGANTGELFF
TGCAGTGCTGCCCGCCAGGGCGCGAACACCGGGGAGCTGTTTTTT
>-|medium-sized|TRBV20-1|TRBJ1-5
CSAAKGDVEQPQHF
TGCAGTGCCGCGAAAGGGGATGTGGAACAGCCCCAGCATTTT
>TRBD2|-|TRBV12-3/TRBV12-4|TRBJ2-7
CASSRTSASSYEQYF
TGTGCCAGCAGTCGTACTAGCGCGAGCTCCTACGAGCAGTACTTC
>-|many|TRBV2|TRBJ2-1
CASSEERKGRQFF
TGTGCCAGCAGTGAAGAGCGGAAGGGTAGGCAGTTCTTC
>TRBD1|medium-sized|TRBV18|TRBJ2-7
CASSPYGQVGYEQYF
TGTGCCAGCTCACCATATGGACAGGTCGGCTACGAGCAGTACTTC
>-|medium-sized|TRBV6-1|TRBJ1-2
CASRGTASRDGYTF
TGTGCCAGTAGGGGTACGGCCTCGCGGGATGGCTACACCTTC
>TRBD1|-|TRBV2|TRBJ1-4
CASSELGQFNEKLFF
TGTGCCAGCAGTGAATTGGGACAGTTTAATGAAAAACTGTTTTTT
>-|medium-sized|TRBV20-1|TRBJ1-2
CSASMREGSFGYTF
TGCAGTGCTAGCATGAGGGAGGGGTCATTCGGCTACACCTTC
>TRBD2|-|TRBV3-1|TRBJ2-5
CASSPIAGGETQYF
TGTGCCAGCAGCCCTATAGCGGGAGGGGAGACCCAGTACTTC
>-|-|TRBV12-3/TRBV12-4|TRBJ1-5
CASISFSNQPHHF
TGTGCCAGCATAAGCTTCAGCAATCAGCCCCATCATTTT
>TRBD1|few|TRBV6-1|TRBJ1-1
CASSRDRGTEAFF
TGTGCCAGCAGCCGGGACAGGGGGACTGAAGCTTTCTTT